The count of the clone carrying this T cell receptor (beta chain) is one. This CDR3 comprises 13 residues. V was trimmed by 5 bases and J by 3 bases, leaving 10 bases between them. Germline V lookup: CDR1 SEHNR, CDR2 FQNEAQ (reference sequence). The table came from immunoSEQ multiplex PCR; TCRdb's copy has only in-frame clones and leaves some out. The sample lists more than 150,000 clones, around 80% occurring once. The data are from a study of blood T cell repertoires in COVID-19. Across the whole study: Material from acute and convalescent COVID-19 was sourced from the United States, Italy and Spain.

The sequence was collected from a man between 25 and 39 years old with active or convalescent COVID-19. Sequenced: peripheral blood. This chain joins TRBV7-9 and TRBJ1-1, with no clear D. The CDR3 sequence is CASSRESYTEAFF. The DNA for the CDR3 is TGTGCCAGCAGCCGAGAGAGTTACACTGAAGCTTTCTTT.